The 25 T cell receptor beta chains below were found in one sample sequenced in a study of blood T cell repertoires in COVID-19. This table comes from immunoSEQ multiplex PCR, and its TCRdb copy is limited to in-frame clones, with some not included. Among about 250,000 clones listed, around four fifths were seen once. Sequences were obtained from peripheral blood. These receptors came from a man aged 40-50 years with active or convalescent COVID-19.

The gene calls are TRBV27 and TRBJ2-7; TRBD2 might be the D (5 bases). Germline-derived CDR1 and CDR2 are MNHEY and SMNVEV (reference sequence). V lost 8 bases and J 3 bases, leaving 11 bases between the germline ends. The CDR3 extends over 12 amino acids. CDR3 sequence: CASFDGGYEQYF. Written as DNA, the CDR3 is TGTGCCAGCTTCGACGGAGGCTACGAGCAGTACTTC.

This clone was found once. The chain employs TRBV9 and TRBJ2-1; 8 bases map to TRBD2. CDR3 length: 16 amino acids. V dropped 3 bases and J dropped 2; count of bases not matched to a gene: 7. Looked up from germline, CDR1 is SGDLS and CDR2 is YYNGEE. Written as DNA, the CDR3 is TGTGCCAGCAGCGACCGACTAGCGAGCACCTACAATGAGCAGTTCTTC. Translated: CASSDRLASTYNEQFF.

The chain uses TRBV11-3 and TRBJ2-1; 13 bases align to TRBD2. The germline gives CDR1 SGHNT, CDR2 YENEEA. This CDR3 comprises 16 residues. With 4 bases clipped from V and 6 bases from J, the junction kept 6 bases outside the gene matches. The CDR3 nucleotides read TGTGCCAGCAGCTCGGGGACTAGCGGGACCTCCAATGAGCAGTTCTTC. It specifies CASSSGTSGTSNEQFF. The complete variable domain, with remaining parts taken from reference TRBV11-3 and TRBJ2-1, reads EAGVVQSPRYKIIEKKQPVAFWCNPISGHNTLYWYLQNLGQGPELLIRYENEEAVDDSQLPKDRFSAERLKGVDSTLKIQPAELGDSAVYLCASSSGTSGTSNEQFFGPGTRLTVL.

Here the CDR3 reads CASSLGLLAGGQADTQYF. The CDR3 bases are TGTGCCAGCAGTTTGGGATTACTAGCGGGGGGCCAAGCTGATACGCAGTATTTT. The chain has TRBV27 and TRBJ2-3, with 12 bases lining up with TRBD2. CDR1 MNHEY and CDR2 SMNVEV come from the germline V gene (reference sequence). The CDR3 spans 18 residues. The ends lost 3 bases at V and 6 bases at J; junction bases unmatched: 13.

CDR3 protein: CATSDLEGGRDTQYF. CDR3 sequence (DNA): TGTGCCACCAGTGATTTAGAAGGTGGGCGAGATACGCAGTATTTT. The chain combines TRBV24-1 with TRBJ2-3, with D unresolved. Germline V gene lookup returns CDR1 KGHDR and CDR2 SFDVKD. CDR3 length equals 15 residues. Trimming removed 1 base at V and 5 bases at J, with 12 bases between.

The J gene is TRBJ1-2, the V gene TRBV5-1; 8 positions agree with TRBD1. V shed 4 bases, J shed 9 bases, and the junction held 14 bases outside the gene matches. This CDR3 contains 15 residues. Germline loops: CDR1 SGHRS, CDR2 YFSETQ. CDR3 sequence: CASSLTTGVTSSYTF. The CDR3 DNA reads as TGCGCCAGCAGCCTAACGACAGGGGTAACTTCTAGCTACACCTTC.

The chain uses TRBV28 and TRBJ2-6, with 10 bases lining up with TRBD1. After removal of 10 bases from V and 2 bases from J, the junction contained 5 bases not matched to a gene. The CDR3 extends over 15 amino acids. CDR1 and CDR2 (germline): MDHEN, SYDVKM. As DNA, the CDR3 is TGTGCCACCCGACAGGGGGCAACTGGGGCCAACGTCCTGACTTTC. Its translation: CATRQGATGANVLTF.

V usage is TRBV3-1 (or the pseudogene TRBV3-2) and J usage is TRBJ1-3, with a weak D call TRBD1 (6 bases). The CDR3 extends over 13 amino acids. V shed 6 bases and J shed 2 bases, with 8 bases lying between them. CDR1 is LGHDT, CDR2 YNNKEL, per germline (reference sequence). The CDR3 region has the DNA TGTGCCAGCAGACACAGGGCTGGAAACACCATATATTTT. Translation gives CASRHRAGNTIYF.

The gene calls are TRBV6-5 and TRBJ1-2; TRBD1 aligns across 7 bases. Germline trimming cut 6 bases from V and 5 bases from J; bases unmatched to any gene: 6. The germline V gene encodes CDR1 MNHEY and CDR2 SVGAGI. This CDR3 region has 13 residues. In DNA, the CDR3 is TGTGCCAGCAGCCCAACGACAGGGTATGGCTACACCTTC. Protein product: CASSPTTGYGYTF.

J is TRBJ2-5 and V is TRBV3-1 (or the pseudogene TRBV3-2); the match to TRBD2 covers 7 bases. The CDR3 consists of 13 residues. CDR1 LGHDT and CDR2 YNNKEL come from the germline V gene (reference sequence). J gave up 2 bases and V 3 bases, and 0 bases lay outside the gene matches. The CDR3 bases are TGTGCCAGCAGCCAGGGACTACAAGAGACCCAGTACTTC. Translated, it gives CASSQGLQETQYF.

The chain employs TRBV19 and TRBJ1-3; D might be TRBD1 (5 bases). Germline assignment: CDR1 LNHDA and CDR2 SQIVND (reference sequence). The CDR3 totals 16 residues. V was cut by 1 base and J by 0 bases, with 10 bases left in between. CDR3 sequence reads: CASSIVSGGSGNTIYF. The DNA of the CDR3 is TGTGCCAGTAGTATAGTATCCGGGGGCTCTGGAAACACCATATATTTT.

This clone was counted only a few times. The V gene is TRBV19, the J gene TRBJ2-2; 16 bases agree with TRBD2. Trimming at V came to 3 bases and at J to 8 bases, leaving 6 bases not matched to a gene. Germline loops: CDR1 LNHDA, CDR2 SQIVND (reference sequence). The CDR3 totals 17 residues. The CDR3 nucleotides read TGTGCCAGTAGTATTCTCGGGACTAGCGGGAGGGAGGGGGAGCTGTTTTTT. Translated: CASSILGTSGREGELFF.

The J gene is TRBJ1-5, the V gene TRBV7-9; 7 bases match TRBD1. Trimming removed 4 bases from V and 7 bases from J; junction bases left unmatched: 10. Germline CDR1 reads SEHNR; CDR2 reads FQNEAQ (reference sequence). The CDR3 spans 15 residues. The CDR3 protein is CASSSTTGASQPQHF. The CDR3 DNA sequence: TGTGCCAGCAGCTCTACCACAGGGGCAAGCCAGCCCCAGCATTTT.

The chain carries TRBV11-2 and TRBJ1-2, with 8 nucleotides matching TRBD1. The length of the CDR3 is 13 residues. V was clipped by 4 bases and J by 3 bases; unmatched bases: 1. From germline, CDR1 is SGHAT and CDR2 FQNNGV. The CDR3 nucleotides are TGTGCCAGCAGCTCGGACAGGGACTATGGCTACACCTTC. Amino acids: CASSSDRDYGYTF. Drawing the rest from reference TRBV11-2 and TRBJ1-2, the complete variable domain is EAGVAQSPRYKIIEKRQSVAFWCNPISGHATLYWYQQILGQGPKLLIQFQNNGVVDDSQLPKDRFSAERLKGVDSTLKIQPAKLEDSAVYLCASSSDRDYGYTFGSGTRLTVV.

V usage is TRBV6-5 and J usage is TRBJ1-6; D remains unclear. The V end lost 0 bases, the J end lost 14 bases, and 11 bases lay between the germline ends. This CDR3 comprises 13 residues. Germline V gene lookup returns CDR1 MNHEY and CDR2 SVGAGI. The CDR3 loop is CASSYSGGKALHF. The CDR3 bases are TGTGCCAGCAGTTACTCTGGCGGGAAGGCCCTCCACTTT.

The chain links TRBV3-1 (or the pseudogene TRBV3-2) to TRBJ1-2, with D maybe TRBD1 (5 bases). This CDR3 contains 11 residues. V was cut by 3 bases and J by 7 bases, with 6 bases left in between. Germline loops: CDR1 LGHDT, CDR2 YNNKEL (reference sequence). CDR3 DNA: TGTGCCAGCAGCCACACAGGTGGCTACACCTTC. This sequence encodes CASSHTGGYTF.

The J gene is TRBJ1-1, the V gene TRBV18; TRBD1 is a possible D gene (6 bases). The CDR3 consists of 13 residues. Trimming took 5 bases from V and 2 from J, leaving 9 bases between them. Germline V CDR1 and CDR2: KGHSH, LQKENI. CDR3 coding DNA: TGTGCCAGCTCAGTGGACAGCAACACTGAAGCTTTCTTT. Amino acid sequence: CASSVDSNTEAFF.

The V and J genes are TRBV5-5 and TRBJ2-1, with D unresolved. The CDR3 has 16 amino acids. V was trimmed by 3 bases and J by 2 bases, leaving 15 bases between them. The germline CDR1 and CDR2 sequences are SGHKS and YYEKEE (reference sequence). The CDR3: CASSYLSAVTYNEQFF. The CDR3 region has the DNA TGTGCCAGCAGCTACCTTTCCGCGGTAACCTACAATGAGCAGTTCTTC. Filled out from reference TRBV5-5 and TRBJ2-1, the complete variable domain reads DAGVTQSPTHLIKTRGQQVTLRCSPISGHKSVSWYQQVLGQGPQFIFQYYEKEERGRGNFPDRFSARQFPNYSSELNVNALLLGDSALYLCASSYLSAVTYNEQFFGPGTRLTVL.

V and J are TRBV10-3 and TRBJ2-2; D gene unclear. V lost 11 bases to trimming and J lost 4 bases, with 14 bases between them. Looked up from germline, CDR1 is ENHRY and CDR2 is SYGVKD. The CDR3 extends over 13 amino acids. The CDR3 region is CASAPVATGELFF. DNA for the CDR3: TGTGCCTCAGCGCCGGTGGCCACCGGGGAGCTGTTTTTT.

This chain uses TRBV7-9 with TRBJ1-1, with D maybe TRBD1 (6 bases). Germline V gene lookup returns CDR1 SEHNR and CDR2 FQNEAQ (reference sequence). V dropped 4 bases and J dropped 1 base, with 10 bases sitting between them. The CDR3 is made up of 14 amino acids. CDR3 loop: CASSSQGSNTEAFF. CDR3 bases: TGTGCCAGCAGCTCTCAGGGGTCGAACACTGAAGCTTTCTTT.

This clone was recorded once. This chain joins TRBV5-5 and TRBJ1-4, with 10 bases aligning to TRBD1. This CDR3 region has 16 residues. The germline V gene encodes CDR1 SGHKS and CDR2 YYEKEE (reference sequence). V trimming: 0 bases; J trimming: 7 bases; junction bases outside the gene matches: 6. CDR3 nucleotide sequence: TGTGCCAGCAGCTTGGGGGGACAGGGGACCTCTGAAAAACTGTTTTTT. Residues: CASSLGGQGTSEKLFF.

This sequence joins TRBV2 and TRBJ2-1, with 12 bases identical to TRBD2. The germline gives CDR1 SNHLY, CDR2 FYNNEI. After removal of 6 bases from V and 5 bases from J, the junction contained 8 bases not matched to a gene. The CDR3 is 16 residues long. The chain's CDR3 is CASRPRTSGNNNEQFF. The CDR3 coding sequence is TGTGCCAGCAGACCCCGGACTAGCGGGAATAACAATGAGCAGTTCTTC.

The chain combines TRBV4-3 with TRBJ1-5, with TRBD1 matching 9 bases. The germline CDR1 and CDR2 sequences are LGHNA and YSLEER. J gave up 0 bases and V 1 base, and 1 base lay outside the gene matches. This CDR3 has 16 amino acids. This chain's CDR3 is CASSQGTGDSNQPQHF. The CDR3 nucleotides read TGCGCCAGCAGCCAAGGGACAGGGGATAGCAATCAGCCCCAGCATTTT.

The chain recombines TRBV24-1 with TRBJ2-1; the match to TRBD2 covers 14 bases. With 2 bases clipped from V and 4 bases from J, the junction kept 12 bases outside the gene matches. The V gene's germline CDR1 is KGHDR and CDR2 SFDVKD. The CDR3 length is 20 residues. The CDR3 is CATSDSSPGLAGVPYNEQFF. CDR3 in DNA: TGTGCCACCAGTGATTCATCTCCGGGACTAGCGGGAGTTCCTTACAATGAGCAGTTCTTC.

The genes are TRBV18 and TRBJ2-1; 10 nucleotides line up with TRBD1. CDR3 length: 16 amino acids. V lost 2 bases and J lost 2; bases outside the gene matches: 3. Germline V lookup: CDR1 KGHSH, CDR2 LQKENI. The CDR3 region is CASSPVTGGAYNEQFF. For the CDR3, the DNA is TGTGCCAGCTCACCAGTGACAGGGGGCGCCTACAATGAGCAGTTCTTC. Full variable domain (outside the CDR3, taken from reference TRBV18 and TRBJ2-1): NAGVMQNPRHLVRRRGQEARLRCSPMKGHSHVYWYRQLPEEGLKFMVYLQKENIIDESGMPKERFSAEFPKEGPSILRIQQVVRGDSAAYFCASSPVTGGAYNEQFFGPGTRLTVL.